Shown below are 15 T cell receptor beta chains from a single sample sequenced in a study of T cells after yellow fever vaccination. MiXCR, run by TCRdb on the 5' RACE reads, gives a single entry per CDR3 protein. The sample consists of 300,000 to 350,000 distinct CDR3 sequences, around 4.5% of them appearing once. This specimen consisted of PBMCs, obtained 15 days after the yellow fever booster vaccination. The receptors were gathered from a man younger than 35 who received the YFV17D yellow fever vaccine.

On this clonotype: It may be a read error: a sequence one base away is much more abundant. The chain recombines TRBV5-5 with TRBJ2-7; TRBD2 matches at 7 bases. In germline, CDR1 is SGHKS, CDR2 YYEKEE (reference sequence). The CDR3 has 15 residues. DNA of the CDR3: TGTACCAGCAGCTTGGCGGGGGAAAGGGGCCACGAGCAGTACTTC. Translation gives CTSSLAGERGHEQYF.

This clonotype was counted only a few times. V and J are TRBV5-1 and TRBJ2-1; no definite D call. Deletions cut 0 bases from V and 6 bases from J, with 7 bases between. Germline values: CDR1 SGHRS, CDR2 YFSETQ. This CDR3 is 13 amino acids long. The CDR3 region is CASSLEVSNEQFF. DNA of the CDR3: TGCGCCAGCAGCTTGGAAGTCTCCAATGAGCAGTTCTTC. The whole variable domain, remainder taken from reference TRBV5-1 and TRBJ2-1, is KAGVTQTPRYLIKTRGQQVTLSCSPISGHRSVSWYQQTPGQGLQFLFEYFSETQRNKGNFPGRFSGRQFSNSRSEMNVSTLELGDSALYLCASSLEVSNEQFFGPGTRLTVL.

This clonotype has a handful of counts. The chain employs TRBV12-3 or TRBV12-4 and TRBJ2-3, with D possibly matching TRBD2 (7 bases). This CDR3 comprises 17 residues. V was trimmed by 5 bases and J by 2 bases, leaving 20 bases between them. DNA of the CDR3: TGTGCCAGCAGTACGAACCTCGGCGGGGGCACCACAGATACGCAGTATTTT. It specifies CASSTNLGGGTTDTQYF.

The rearrangement uses TRBV5-1 and TRBJ2-3; the match to TRBD1 covers 7 bases. V shed 2 bases, J shed 6 bases, and the junction held 6 bases outside the gene matches. Looked up from germline, CDR1 is SGHRS and CDR2 is YFSETQ. The CDR3 consists of 14 residues. The CDR3 sequence is CASSLYRGGDTQYF. The CDR3 DNA reads as TGCGCCAGCAGCTTATACAGGGGTGGGGATACGCAGTATTTT.

The rearrangement joins TRBV4-1 to TRBJ1-1; D gene unclear. The V gene's germline CDR1 is MGHRA and CDR2 YSYEKL. V lost 0 bases and J 7 bases, leaving 6 bases between the germline ends. This CDR3 is 12 amino acids long. The CDR3 reads CASSQEGNEAFF. The CDR3 DNA reads TGCGCCAGCAGCCAAGAGGGGAATGAAGCTTTCTTT.

CDR3 nucleotide sequence: TGTGCCAGCAGCGTAGTAAAGCCTAGCTCCTACAATGAGCAGTTCTTC. The encoded protein is CASSVVKPSSYNEQFF. The chain uses TRBV9 and TRBJ2-1; unclear D gene. Trimming removed 0 bases at V and 0 bases at J, with 10 bases between. The CDR3 has 16 residues. Germline lookup yields CDR1 SGDLS and CDR2 YYNGEE.

This sequence joins TRBV7-9 and TRBJ2-7; 7 bases map to TRBD1. In germline, CDR1 is SEHNR, CDR2 FQNEAQ (reference sequence). The CDR3 covers 15 residues. With 5 bases clipped from V and 1 base from J, the junction kept 8 bases outside the gene matches. DNA for the CDR3: TGTGCCAGCAGCAAACGGGACAGTGCGTCCTACGAGCAGTACTTC. Protein sequence: CASSKRDSASYEQYF.

There are many counts of this clonotype. The V call is TRBV20-1, the J call TRBJ1-2; D gene unclear. The ends were cut back, 4 bases at V and 10 bases at J, with 10 bases in the middle. The germline gives CDR1 DFQATT, CDR2 SNEGSKA (reference sequence). CDR3 size: 10 residues. The CDR3 is CSATNFTYTF. In nucleotides, the CDR3 is TGCAGTGCTACCAACTTCACCTACACCTTC.

V gene TRBV11-2 combines with J gene TRBJ2-7, with TRBD2 matching 10 bases. J gave up 2 bases and V 5 bases, and 9 bases lay outside the gene matches. The germline V gene encodes CDR1 SGHAT and CDR2 FQNNGV. The CDR3 is made up of 16 amino acids. This CDR3 is CASSHTSGGAPYEQYF. The CDR3 DNA sequence: TGTGCCAGCAGCCACACCAGCGGGGGGGCCCCCTACGAGCAGTACTTC.

The V gene is TRBV4-3, the J gene TRBJ1-3, with D possibly matching TRBD1 (5 bases). Germline assignment: CDR1 LGHNA and CDR2 YSLEER. Trimming removed 6 bases from V and 4 bases from J, with 16 bases in between. The length of the CDR3 is 15 residues. The chain's CDR3 is CASSSGHRGGNTIYF. The CDR3 nucleotides are TGCGCCAGCAGTTCTGGACACCGAGGCGGAAACACCATATATTTT.

The chain is built from TRBV5-1 and TRBJ2-7; the match to TRBD1 covers 7 bases. J lost 0 bases, V lost 0 bases, and 3 bases had no gene match. The CDR3 extends over 15 amino acids. CDR1 is SGHRS, CDR2 YFSETQ, per germline. CDR3 sequence: CASSLGDSRSYEQYF. For the CDR3, the DNA is TGCGCCAGCAGCTTGGGGGACAGCCGCTCCTACGAGCAGTACTTC.

This clonotype was recorded at least ten times. V is TRBV4-1 and J is TRBJ2-5; 11 bases line up with TRBD2. The CDR3 totals 17 residues. CDR1 is MGHRA and CDR2 is YSYEKL in the germline V gene. The J segment lost 4 bases and the V segment lost 1 base, leaving 8 bases of the junction unmatched. CDR3 protein: CASSQGTSGPLRETQYF. DNA for the CDR3: TGCGCCAGCAGCCAAGGGACTAGCGGGCCCCTCCGAGAGACCCAGTACTTC.

The J gene is TRBJ2-5, the V gene TRBV4-2; unclear D gene. The CDR3 has 15 amino acids. In germline, CDR1 is LGHNA, CDR2 YNFKEQ. V lost 0 bases and J lost 5, with 13 bases in between. The CDR3 is CASSQDPWSSETQYF. The CDR3 DNA reads TGTGCCAGCAGCCAAGATCCTTGGAGTTCGGAGACCCAGTACTTC.

This clonotype has ten or more counts. The genes are TRBV20-1 and TRBJ2-3; D may be TRBD1 or TRBD2 (5 bases each). CDR3 length: 13 residues. CDR1 DFQATT and CDR2 SNEGSKA come from the germline V gene (reference sequence). Trimming removed 5 bases from V and 1 base from J, with 10 bases in between. In nucleotides, the CDR3 is TGCAGTGCTGACGGGGACGGCACAGATACGCAGTATTTT. This translates into CSADGDGTDTQYF.

This clonotype was observed a handful of times. The chain is built from TRBV3-1 and TRBJ1-6; D unresolved. Germline lookup yields CDR1 LGHDT and CDR2 YNNKEL (reference sequence). The V end lost 0 bases, the J end lost 11 bases, and 5 bases lay between the germline ends. The CDR3 has 12 residues. In DNA form, the CDR3 reads TGTGCCAGCAGCCAAGAAGAACCACCCCTCCACTTT. Its translation is CASSQEEPPLHF.